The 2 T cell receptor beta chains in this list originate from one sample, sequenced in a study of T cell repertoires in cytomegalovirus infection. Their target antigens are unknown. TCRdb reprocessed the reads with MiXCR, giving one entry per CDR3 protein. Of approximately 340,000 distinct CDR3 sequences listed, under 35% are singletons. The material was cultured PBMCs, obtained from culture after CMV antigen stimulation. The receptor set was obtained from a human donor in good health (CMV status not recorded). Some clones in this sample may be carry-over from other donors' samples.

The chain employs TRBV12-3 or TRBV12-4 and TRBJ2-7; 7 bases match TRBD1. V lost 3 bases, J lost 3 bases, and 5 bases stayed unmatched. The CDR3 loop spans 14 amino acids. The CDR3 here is CASSFGDSLYEQYF. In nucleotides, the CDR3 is TGTGCCAGCAGTTTTGGGGACAGCCTCTACGAGCAGTACTTC.

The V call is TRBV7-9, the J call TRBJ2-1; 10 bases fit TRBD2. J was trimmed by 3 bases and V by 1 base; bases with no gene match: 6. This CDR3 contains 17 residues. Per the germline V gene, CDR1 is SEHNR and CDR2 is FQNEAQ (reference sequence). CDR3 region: CASSLVGLAGVYNEQFF. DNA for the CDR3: TGTGCCAGCAGCTTAGTGGGGCTAGCGGGAGTCTACAATGAGCAGTTCTTC.